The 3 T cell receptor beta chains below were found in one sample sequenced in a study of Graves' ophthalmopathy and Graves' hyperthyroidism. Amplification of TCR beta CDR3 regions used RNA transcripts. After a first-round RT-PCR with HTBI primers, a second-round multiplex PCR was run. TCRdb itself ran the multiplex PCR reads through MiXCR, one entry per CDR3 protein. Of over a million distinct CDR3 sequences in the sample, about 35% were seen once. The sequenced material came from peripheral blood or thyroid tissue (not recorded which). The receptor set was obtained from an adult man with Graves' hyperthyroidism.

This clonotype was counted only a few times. In DNA form, the CDR3 reads TGTGCCAGCAGCAGGACAGGGTGGAAAGAGACCCAGTACTTC. It codes for CASSRTGWKETQYF. The chain combines TRBV13 with TRBJ2-5, with 8 bases that match TRBD1. Germline-derived CDR1 and CDR2 are PRHDT and FYEKMQ (reference sequence). J gave up 3 bases and V 5 bases, and 5 bases lay outside the gene matches. The CDR3 runs to 14 residues.

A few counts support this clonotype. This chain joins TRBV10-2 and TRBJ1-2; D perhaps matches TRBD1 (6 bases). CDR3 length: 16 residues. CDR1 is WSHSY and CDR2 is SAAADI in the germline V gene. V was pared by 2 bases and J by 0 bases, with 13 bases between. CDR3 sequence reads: CASSEPDSEANYGYTF. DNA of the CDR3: TGCGCCAGCAGTGAGCCGGACAGTGAAGCTAACTATGGCTACACCTTC.

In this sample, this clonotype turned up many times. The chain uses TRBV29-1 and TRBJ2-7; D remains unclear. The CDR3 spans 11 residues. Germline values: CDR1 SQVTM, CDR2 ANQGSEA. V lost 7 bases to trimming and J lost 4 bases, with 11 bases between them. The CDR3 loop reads CSAEDLYEQYF. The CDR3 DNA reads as TGCAGCGCCGAAGATCTATACGAGCAGTACTTC.